This T cell receptor (beta chain) emerged from a study of cytomegalovirus exposure and HLA in healthy donors. Study-wide results and caveats: Using a false discovery rate of 0.05, a later analysis showed that approximately 17,000 TCR beta sequences were associated with HLA alleles.

The PCR made use of 60 Vbeta and 13 Jbeta primers. Generated by immunoSEQ multiplex PCR, the TCRdb table keeps only in-frame clones and is missing some. Of 90,000 to 110,000 clones listed, under 85% were seen once; the top ten hold approximately 6.1%. Comment on this clone: The antigen is undetermined.

V was clipped by 0 bases and J by 7 bases; unmatched bases: 13. The CDR3 covers 17 residues. Germline CDR1 reads SGDLS; CDR2 reads YYNGEE. The specimen sequenced was PBMCs. The TCR originated in a man aged 18 to 30 in good health and CMV-seronegative. The chain combines TRBV9 with TRBJ2-1; 7 bases fit TRBD2. CDR3 coding DNA: TGTGCCAGCAGCGTAGATATCACTGCGGGAGTCTTAAATGAGCAGTTCTTC. This encodes CASSVDITAGVLNEQFF.